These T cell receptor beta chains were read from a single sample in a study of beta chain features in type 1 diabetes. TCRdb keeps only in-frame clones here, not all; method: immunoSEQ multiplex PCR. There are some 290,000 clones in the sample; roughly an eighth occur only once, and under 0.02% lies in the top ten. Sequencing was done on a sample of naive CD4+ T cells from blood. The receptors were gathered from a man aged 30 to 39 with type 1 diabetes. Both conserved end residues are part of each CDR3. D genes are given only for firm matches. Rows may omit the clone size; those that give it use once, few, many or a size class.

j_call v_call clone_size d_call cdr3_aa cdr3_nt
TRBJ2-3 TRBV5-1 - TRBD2 CASSSGLADSTDTQYF TGCGCCAGCAGCTCTGGACTAGCTGATAGCACAGATACGCAGTATTTT
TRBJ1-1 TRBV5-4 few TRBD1 CASSQGQGTTAAFF TGTGCCAGCAGCCAGGGACAGGGGACCACCGCGGCTTTCTTT
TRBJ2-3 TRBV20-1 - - CSAQEADTQYF TGCAGTGCCCAAGAGGCAGATACGCAGTATTTT
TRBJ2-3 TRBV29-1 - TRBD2 CSVEGLAKSPSTLDTQYF TGCAGCGTGGAGGGACTAGCGAAGAGCCCTTCGACTTTAGATACGCAGTATTTT
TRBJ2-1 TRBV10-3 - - CAINAQTNNEQFF TGTGCCATCAACGCACAAACTAACAATGAGCAGTTCTTC
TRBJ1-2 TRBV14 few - CASSQTLSGGYTF TGTGCCAGCAGCCAAACACTAAGCGGCGGCTACACCTTC
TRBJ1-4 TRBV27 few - CASSLQGATNEKLFF TGTGCCAGCAGTTTGCAGGGCGCGACTAATGAAAAACTGTTTTTT
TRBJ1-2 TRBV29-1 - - CSARPLSNYGYTF TGCAGCGCCCGTCCTCTAAGCAACTATGGCTACACCTTC
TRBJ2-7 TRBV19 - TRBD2 CASSGGLGSYEQYF TGTGCCAGTAGTGGGGGACTAGGATCCTACGAGCAGTACTTC
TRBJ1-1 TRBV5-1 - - CASSPEGTTPVGAFF TGCGCCAGCAGCCCGGAGGGCACCACGCCGGTTGGAGCTTTCTTT
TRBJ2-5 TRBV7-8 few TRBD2 CASSSTSGVKETQYF TGTGCCAGCAGTTCAACTAGCGGAGTCAAGGAGACCCAGTACTTC
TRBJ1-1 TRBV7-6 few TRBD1 CASSLDRGWNTEAFF TGTGCCAGCAGCTTAGACAGGGGTTGGAACACTGAAGCTTTCTTT
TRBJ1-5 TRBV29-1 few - CSVNQGSGQPQHF TGCAGCGTTAACCAGGGATCCGGCCAGCCCCAGCATTTT
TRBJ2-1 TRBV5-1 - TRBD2 CASSLAREDNEQFF TGCGCCAGCAGCTTGGCACGGGAGGACAATGAGCAGTTCTTC
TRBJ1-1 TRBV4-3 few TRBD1 CASSPRQGRRTEAFF TGCGCCAGCAGCCCAAGACAGGGAAGAAGGACTGAAGCTTTCTTT
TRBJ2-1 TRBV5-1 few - CASSLAQGYEQFF TGCGCCAGCAGCTTGGCCCAGGGGTATGAGCAGTTCTTC
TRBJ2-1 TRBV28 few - CASSFIRVPYNEQFF TGTGCCAGCAGTTTCATCAGGGTTCCCTACAATGAGCAGTTCTTC
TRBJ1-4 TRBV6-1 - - CASGATNEKLFF TGTGCCAGCGGAGCAACTAATGAAAAACTGTTTTTT
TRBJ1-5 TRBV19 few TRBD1 CASSWDSGNQPQHF TGTGCCAGTAGCTGGGACAGCGGGAATCAGCCCCAGCATTTT
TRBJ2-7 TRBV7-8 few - CASRDRRGYSYEQYF TGTGCCAGCAGAGACCGCAGGGGTTACTCCTACGAGCAGTACTTC
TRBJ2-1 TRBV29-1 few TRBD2 CSASGLADYNEQFF TGCAGCGCCTCAGGGCTAGCGGATTACAATGAGCAGTTCTTC
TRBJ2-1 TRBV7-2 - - CASSLASGTYNEQFF TGTGCCAGCAGCTTAGCCAGCGGGACATACAATGAGCAGTTCTTC
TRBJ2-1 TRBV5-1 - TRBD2 CASSLVGSGRKNNEQFF TGCGCCAGCAGCTTGGTAGGTAGCGGGAGGAAGAACAATGAGCAGTTCTTC
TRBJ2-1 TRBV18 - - CASSPAGDPYNEQFF TGTGCCAGCTCACCAGCAGGGGACCCCTACAATGAGCAGTTCTTC
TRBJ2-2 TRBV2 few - CASRPDTGELFF TGTGCCAGCAGACCAGACACCGGGGAGCTGTTTTTT
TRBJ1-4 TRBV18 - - CASSPPGQRNEKLFF TGTGCCAGCTCACCACCTGGACAGCGAAATGAAAAACTGTTTTTT
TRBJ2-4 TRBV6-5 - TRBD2 CASSPRRGVNIQYF TGTGCCAGCAGCCCAAGGCGGGGGGTAAACATTCAGTACTTC
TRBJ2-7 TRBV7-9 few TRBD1 CASSLGTGIYEQYF TGTGCCAGCAGCTTAGGGACAGGTATCTACGAGCAGTACTTC
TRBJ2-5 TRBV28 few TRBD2 CASSLLLAAQETQYF TGTGCCAGCAGCCTCCTACTAGCGGCCCAAGAGACCCAGTACTTC
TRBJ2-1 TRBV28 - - CASSLVGAEQFF TGTGCCAGCAGTTTGGTAGGGGCTGAGCAGTTCTTC
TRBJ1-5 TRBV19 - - CASSLTVSNQPQHF TGTGCCAGTAGTCTGACAGTTAGCAATCAGCCCCAGCATTTT
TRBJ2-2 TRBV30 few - CAWSRQFETGELFF TGTGCCTGGAGTCGACAGTTTGAAACCGGGGAGCTGTTTTTT
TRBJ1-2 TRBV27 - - CASSPTVHSAGYTF TGTGCCAGCAGCCCGACAGTTCATTCCGCCGGCTACACCTTC